These 19 T cell receptor beta chains were sequenced from one sample in a study of blood T cells in healthy people across ages. The second PCR ran roughly 7 to 12 cycles with a sample-barcoded 5' primer and J-beta primers. TCRdb used MiXCR to reprocess the 5' RACE reads, holding one entry per CDR3 protein. The sample holds about 1.4 million distinct CDR3 sequences, 59% seen once. Sequenced input: blood. These TCRs come from a man aged 18 to 30 in good health.

To note about this clonotype: An end of the junction does not agree with germline; a read error may underlie this. The rearrangement joins TRBV29-1 to TRBJ2-1; a possible D gene is TRBD2 (5 bases). Germline V gene lookup returns CDR1 SQVTM and CDR2 ANQGSEA. There are 13 residues in the CDR3. The CDR3 DNA reads as TGCAGTGTTGATGAAGCGGCATACAATGAGCAGTTCTTC. Its protein is CSVDEAAYNEQFF.

The genes are TRBV15 and TRBJ2-1, with TRBD1 matching 7 bases. The trim removed 3 bases at V and 0 bases at J, leaving 14 bases unmatched. The germline gives CDR1 LNHNV, CDR2 YYDKDF (reference sequence). The CDR3 is 19 residues long. The CDR3 nucleotides read TGTGCCACCAGCAGTGCCGGGACAGTAAGTTTCTACTCCTACAATGAGCAGTTCTTC. Translation gives CATSSAGTVSFYSYNEQFF. Full variable domain (outside the CDR3, taken from reference TRBV15 and TRBJ2-1): DAMVIQNPRYQVTQFGKPVTLSCSQTLNHNVMYWYQQKSSQAPKLLFHYYDKDFNNEADTPDNFQSRRPNTSFCFLDIRSPGLGDTAMYLCATSSAGTVSFYSYNEQFFGPGTRLTVL.

This chain uses TRBV29-1 with TRBJ2-5; 8 nucleotides align to TRBD2. The germline V gene encodes CDR1 SQVTM and CDR2 ANQGSEA. V shed 5 bases, J shed 0 bases, and the junction held 2 bases outside the gene matches. CDR3 length: 13 residues. The DNA for the CDR3 is TGCAGCGTTTTGCGGGAGGACCAAGAGACCCAGTACTTC. Amino acids: CSVLREDQETQYF.

The chain has TRBV20-1 and TRBJ2-7, with D perhaps given as TRBD1 or TRBD2 (5 bases each). CDR1 is DFQATT and CDR2 is SNEGSKA in the germline V gene (reference sequence). Trimming stripped 8 bases from V and 4 bases from J, with 9 bases between. The CDR3 has 10 amino acids. CDR3 DNA: TGCAGTACTGGGGGTTACGAGCAGTACTTC. Its translation: CSTGGYEQYF.

The table lists this clonotype with a few counts. This chain joins TRBV20-1 and TRBJ2-7; D tentatively fits TRBD1 or TRBD2 (5 bases each). The CDR3 consists of 14 residues. V dropped 6 bases and J dropped 4 bases, with 19 bases sitting between them. Germline CDR1 DFQATT, CDR2 SNEGSKA (reference sequence). CDR3 protein: CSAENRGDRYEQYF. Written as DNA, the CDR3 is TGCAGTGCCGAAAACCGGGGCGATCGTTACGAGCAGTACTTC.

This chain uses TRBV2 with TRBJ1-2; 10 bases line up with TRBD1. The CDR3 length is 14 residues. V shed 7 bases, J shed 5 bases, and the junction held 7 bases outside the gene matches. The germline V gene encodes CDR1 SNHLY and CDR2 FYNNEI. The CDR3 bases are TGTGCCAGCATCCCGGGACAGGGGTCGTATGGCTACACCTTC. Encoded protein: CASIPGQGSYGYTF.

The chain is built from TRBV5-1 and TRBJ1-6; possibly TRBD1 for D (6 bases). The CDR3 is 15 amino acids. Deletions cut 4 bases from V and 7 bases from J, with 15 bases between. Germline values: CDR1 SGHRS, CDR2 YFSETQ. CDR3 sequence reads: CASSRTVEGNSPLHF. CDR3 bases: TGCGCCAGCAGCCGGACAGTCGAGGGGAATTCACCCCTCCACTTT.

The gene calls are TRBV11-2 and TRBJ2-3; TRBD2 matches at 14 bases. The trim removed 6 bases at V and 2 bases at J, leaving 10 bases unmatched. This CDR3 is built from 18 residues. Looked up from germline, CDR1 is SGHAT and CDR2 is FQNNGV. The CDR3, as DNA: TGTGCCAGCAGAGGGACTAGCGGGAGCAACTCCCACACAGATACGCAGTATTTT. This encodes CASRGTSGSNSHTDTQYF.

This clonotype was recorded a few times. V is TRBV7-9 and J is TRBJ2-4, with 11 bases lining up with TRBD2. The DNA end is more similar to TRBJ2-7, so the J call may be wrong. Germline lookup yields CDR1 SEHNR and CDR2 FQNEAQ (reference sequence). The CDR3 runs to 16 residues. The CDR3 nucleotides read TGTGCCAGCAGCTTAGGGAGGCTAGCGGGAGGCTACGAGCAGTACTTC. This gives the protein CASSLGRLAGGYEQYF.

The chain is built from TRBV6-5 and TRBJ2-2; D is perhaps TRBD1 (5 bases). V lost 7 bases to trimming and J lost 3 bases, with 9 bases between them. This CDR3 has 13 amino acids. Germline V gene sequence: CDR1 MNHEY, CDR2 SVGAGI. CDR3 in amino acids: CASMGLYTGELFF. The CDR3 region has the DNA TGTGCCAGCATGGGGCTGTACACCGGGGAGCTGTTTTTT.

This clonotype was seen a few times. The rearrangement uses TRBV21-1 and TRBJ2-7; TRBD2 was called by the table and not checked on the DNA. TRBV21-1 is assigned pseudogene status. CDR3 size: 14 residues. The CDR3 region has the DNA TGTGCCAGCAGCAAAGTCAAGCGGGAGTACGAGCAGTACTTC. Translation: CASSKVKREYEQYF.

This clonotype was picked up a small number of times. J is TRBJ2-7 and V is TRBV3-1; 8 positions match TRBD2. This CDR3 is built from 16 residues. In germline, CDR1 is LGHDT, CDR2 YNNKEL (reference sequence). The trim removed 4 bases at V and 6 bases at J, leaving 14 bases unmatched. This CDR3 is CASSRRGGSGIIEQYF. In DNA, the CDR3 is TGTGCCAGCAGCCGCCGGGGTGGTAGCGGGATAATCGAGCAGTACTTC.

The V and J genes are TRBV14 and TRBJ2-7; D is possibly TRBD1 (5 bases). The DNA end is a closer match to TRBJ2-5, so the J assignment may be wrong. Germline V gives CDR1 SGHDN, CDR2 FVKESK. The CDR3 loop spans 16 amino acids. The CDR3, as DNA: TGTGCCAGCAGCCAAGATTCGGTAGGCAGGGAAGAGACCCAGTACTTC. This gives the protein CASSQDSVGREETQYF.

For this clonotype: One end of the junction fails to match germline, which may point to a read error. V is TRBV4-1 and J is TRBJ1-2; D not resolved. The V gene's germline CDR1 is MGHRA and CDR2 YSYEKL. The CDR3 runs to 13 residues. As DNA, the CDR3 is TGTGCCAGCAGCCCAGCATTTATGTATGGCTACACCTTC. Translation: CASSPAFMYGYTF.

The chain combines TRBV29-1 with TRBJ2-1; TRBD2 matches at 7 bases. The ends lost 0 bases at V and 6 bases at J; junction bases unmatched: 5. The CDR3 contains 14 residues. Germline V gene sequence: CDR1 SQVTM, CDR2 ANQGSEA. The CDR3 here is CSVEERGRINEQFF. CDR3 coding DNA: TGCAGCGTTGAAGAGCGGGGGAGGATCAATGAGCAGTTCTTC.

The genes are TRBV4-1 and TRBJ1-2; D is unclear. The V gene's germline CDR1 is MGHRA and CDR2 YSYEKL. The ends were cut back, 1 base at V and 0 bases at J, with 12 bases in the middle. The CDR3 sequence is 16 residues long. CDR3: CASSQGLKKANYGYTF. Written as DNA, the CDR3 is TGCGCCAGCAGCCAAGGTCTGAAAAAAGCTAACTATGGCTACACCTTC.

This clonotype was picked up a small number of times. V and J are TRBV7-2 and TRBJ2-4; tentatively, D is TRBD1 or TRBD2 (5 bases each). Germline V gene lookup returns CDR1 SGHTA and CDR2 FQGNSA. V lost 1 base to trimming and J lost 3 bases, with 13 bases between them. The CDR3 is 16 amino acids. The CDR3 reads CASSLVPGLGKNIQYF. The DNA of the CDR3 is TGTGCCAGCAGCTTAGTTCCGGGGCTCGGCAAAAACATTCAGTACTTC.

The chain uses TRBV6-6 and TRBJ1-6, with unresolved D. The V and J ends lost 3 bases and 9 bases respectively, with 9 bases between them. The V gene's germline CDR1 is MNHNY and CDR2 SVGAGI (reference sequence). This CDR3 is built from 13 residues. The CDR3 region is CASSYSVGSPLHF. The CDR3 nucleotides are TGTGCCAGCAGTTATTCCGTAGGTTCACCCCTCCACTTT.

This chain links TRBV4-3 with TRBJ2-7; 8 bases are shared with TRBD2. V was clipped by 0 bases and J by 1 base; unmatched bases: 5. Germline CDR1 is LGHNA and CDR2 is YSLEER. The CDR3 covers 16 residues. CDR3 in amino acids: CASSQDIGGASYEQYF. The CDR3 nucleotides are TGCGCCAGCAGCCAAGATATCGGGGGGGCGTCCTACGAGCAGTACTTC.